The 6 T cell receptor beta chains below all came from one sample that was sequenced in a study of CD8+ T cells in alopecia areata. The treatment was: oral pan-JAK inhibitor, 5-10 mg twice daily. As the sequencing template, cDNA was produced by extracting RNA and reverse transcribing it. TCRdb's table, derived via immunoSEQ multiplex PCR, lists solely in-frame clones and lacks some. The table includes 150,000 to 250,000 clones, around 60% detected once. This specimen was CD4+ T cells sorted from blood, taken at week 4, from a patient treated with tofacitinib. These receptor sequences come from a human donor with alopecia areata.

This rearrangement joins TRBV7-9 to TRBJ2-6, with D hard to call. The length of the CDR3 is 15 residues. Trimming took 4 bases from V and 0 from J, leaving 7 bases between them. Germline loops: CDR1 SEHNR, CDR2 FQNEAQ (reference sequence). The CDR3 region has the DNA TGTGCCAGCAGCTCTGGATCCTCTGGGGCCAACGTCCTGACTTTC. Amino acids: CASSSGSSGANVLTF.

This clone was observed a single time. The CDR3 DNA reads TGCGCCAGCAGATTTAAACAGGATCCTAACTATGGCTACACCTTC. It translates to CASRFKQDPNYGYTF. The chain joins TRBV5-1 to TRBJ1-2; D possibly corresponds to TRBD1 (5 bases). CDR1 is SGHRS and CDR2 is YFSETQ in the germline V gene. V was trimmed by 5 bases and J by 0 bases, leaving 14 bases between them. The CDR3 has 15 residues.

This clone was detected once. This may stem from a read error, because a much larger clone lies one nucleotide away. V usage is TRBV7-9 and J usage is TRBJ2-7; no firm D call. This CDR3 contains 11 residues. Germline CDR1 SEHNR, CDR2 FQNEAQ (reference sequence). The germline V and J ends were trimmed by 0 bases and 5 bases, with 2 bases remaining between them. The DNA for the CDR3 is TGTGCCAGCAGCTTAGCCGACGAGCAGTACTTC. Translating it yields CASSLADEQYF.

The V call is TRBV29-1, the J call TRBJ1-1; no definite D call. The CDR3 extends over 13 amino acids. Germline CDR1 SQVTM, CDR2 ANQGSEA. V lost 3 bases and J 0 bases, leaving 8 bases between the germline ends. The DNA for the CDR3 is TGCAGCGTTGAGCGGCAAGTGAACACTGAAGCTTTCTTT. Its translation: CSVERQVNTEAFF.

The chain joins TRBV30 to TRBJ2-2; D might be TRBD2 (6 bases). CDR3 length: 14 residues. Per germline, CDR1 GTSNPN and CDR2 SVGIG (reference sequence). V was cut by 8 bases and J by 5 bases, with 18 bases left in between. CDR3 loop: CARDGSSDTGELFF. CDR3 in DNA: TGTGCCCGGGACGGGTCTAGCGATACCGGGGAGCTGTTTTTT.

This clone showed up just a few times. The rearrangement links TRBV18 to TRBJ2-5; weak D call: TRBD2 (5 bases). Germline loops: CDR1 KGHSH, CDR2 LQKENI. V lost 1 base and J 5 bases, leaving 11 bases between the germline ends. There are 14 residues in the CDR3. The CDR3 nucleotides read TGTGCCAGCTCACCACAAACGGGGATGGAGACCCAGTACTTC. This gives the protein CASSPQTGMETQYF.